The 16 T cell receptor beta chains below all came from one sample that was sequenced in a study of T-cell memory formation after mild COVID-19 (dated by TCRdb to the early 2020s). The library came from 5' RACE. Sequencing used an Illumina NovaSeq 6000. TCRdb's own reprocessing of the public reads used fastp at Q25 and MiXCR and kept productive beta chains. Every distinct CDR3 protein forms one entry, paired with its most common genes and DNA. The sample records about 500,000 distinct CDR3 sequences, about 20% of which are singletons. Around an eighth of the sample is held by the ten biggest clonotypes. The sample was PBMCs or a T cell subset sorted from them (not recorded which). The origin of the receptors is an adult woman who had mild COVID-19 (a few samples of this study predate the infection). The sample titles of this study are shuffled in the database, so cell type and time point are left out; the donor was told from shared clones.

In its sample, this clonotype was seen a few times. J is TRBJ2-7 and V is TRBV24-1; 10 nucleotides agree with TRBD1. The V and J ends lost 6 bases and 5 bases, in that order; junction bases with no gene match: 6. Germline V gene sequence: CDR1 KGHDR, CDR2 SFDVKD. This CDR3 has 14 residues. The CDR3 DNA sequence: TGTGCCACCAGTCCGGGACAGGGGCTCCACGAGCAGTACTTC. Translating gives CATSPGQGLHEQYF.

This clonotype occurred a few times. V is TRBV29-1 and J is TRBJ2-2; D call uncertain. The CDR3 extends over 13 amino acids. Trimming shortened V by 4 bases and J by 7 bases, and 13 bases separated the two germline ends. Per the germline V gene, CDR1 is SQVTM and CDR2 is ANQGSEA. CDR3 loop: CSVVALVGGELFF. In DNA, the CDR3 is TGCAGCGTTGTCGCTCTAGTTGGCGGGGAGCTGTTTTTT.

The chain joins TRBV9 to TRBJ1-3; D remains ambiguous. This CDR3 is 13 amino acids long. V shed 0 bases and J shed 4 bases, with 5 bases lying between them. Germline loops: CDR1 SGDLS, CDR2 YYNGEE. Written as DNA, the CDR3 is TGTGCCAGCAGCGTAGCGGGAGGAAACACCATATATTTT. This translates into CASSVAGGNTIYF.

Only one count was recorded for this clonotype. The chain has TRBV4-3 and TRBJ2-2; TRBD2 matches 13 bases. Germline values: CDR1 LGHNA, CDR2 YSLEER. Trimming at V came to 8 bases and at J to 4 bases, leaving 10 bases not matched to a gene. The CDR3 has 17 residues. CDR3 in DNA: TGCGCCAGCGGATTACTAGCGGGAGGGCCAGGCACCGGGGAGCTGTTTTTT. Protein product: CASGLLAGGPGTGELFF.

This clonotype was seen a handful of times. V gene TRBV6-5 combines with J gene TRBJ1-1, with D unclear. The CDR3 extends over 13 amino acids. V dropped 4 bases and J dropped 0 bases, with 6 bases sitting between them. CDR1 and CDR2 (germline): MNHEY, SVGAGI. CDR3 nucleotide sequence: TGTGCCAGCAGTTCTTTGGTGAACACTGAAGCTTTCTTT. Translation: CASSSLVNTEAFF.

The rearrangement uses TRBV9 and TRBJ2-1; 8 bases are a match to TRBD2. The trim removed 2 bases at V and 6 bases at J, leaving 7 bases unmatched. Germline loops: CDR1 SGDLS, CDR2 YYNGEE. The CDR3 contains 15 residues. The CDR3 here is CASSVSGRGGNEQFF. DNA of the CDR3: TGTGCCAGCAGCGTGAGCGGGAGAGGGGGCAATGAGCAGTTCTTC.

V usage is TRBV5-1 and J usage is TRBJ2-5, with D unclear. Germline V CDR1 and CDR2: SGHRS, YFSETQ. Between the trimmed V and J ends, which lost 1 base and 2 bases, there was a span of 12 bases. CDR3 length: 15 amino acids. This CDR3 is CASSLIPGEQETQYF. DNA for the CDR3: TGCGCCAGCAGCTTGATCCCGGGCGAACAAGAGACCCAGTACTTC.

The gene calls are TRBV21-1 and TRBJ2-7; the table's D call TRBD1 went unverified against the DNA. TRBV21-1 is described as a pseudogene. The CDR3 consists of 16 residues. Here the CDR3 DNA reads TGTGCCAGCAGCAAAGCGCTTTGGGACAGGCCCTACGAGCAGTACTTC. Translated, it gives CASSKALWDRPYEQYF.

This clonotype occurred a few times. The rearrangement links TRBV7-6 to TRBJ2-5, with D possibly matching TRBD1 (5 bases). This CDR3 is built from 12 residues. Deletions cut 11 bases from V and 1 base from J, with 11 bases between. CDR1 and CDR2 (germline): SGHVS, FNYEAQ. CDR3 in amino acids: CAVLGPQETQYF. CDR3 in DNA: TGTGCCGTATTGGGGCCCCAAGAGACCCAGTACTTC.

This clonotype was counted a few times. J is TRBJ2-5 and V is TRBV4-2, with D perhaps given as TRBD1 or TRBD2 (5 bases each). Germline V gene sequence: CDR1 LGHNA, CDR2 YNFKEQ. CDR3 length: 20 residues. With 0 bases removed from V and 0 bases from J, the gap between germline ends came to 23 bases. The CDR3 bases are TGTGCCAGCAGCCAAGATCGTAGGGGCATGGGAGCTCGGAACCAAGAGACCCAGTACTTC. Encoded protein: CASSQDRRGMGARNQETQYF.

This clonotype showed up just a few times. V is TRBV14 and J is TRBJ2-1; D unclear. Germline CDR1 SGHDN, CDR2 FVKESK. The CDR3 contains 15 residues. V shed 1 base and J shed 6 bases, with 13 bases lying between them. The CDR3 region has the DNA TGTGCCAGCAGCCAAGGGTGGGCCGCCTTCAATGAGCAGTTCTTC. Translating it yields CASSQGWAAFNEQFF.

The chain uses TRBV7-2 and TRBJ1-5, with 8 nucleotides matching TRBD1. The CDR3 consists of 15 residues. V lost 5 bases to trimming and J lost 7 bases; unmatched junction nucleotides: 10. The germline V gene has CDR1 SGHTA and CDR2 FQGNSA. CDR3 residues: CASSPGQGWGQPQHF. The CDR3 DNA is TGTGCCAGCAGCCCAGGACAGGGCTGGGGCCAGCCCCAGCATTTT.

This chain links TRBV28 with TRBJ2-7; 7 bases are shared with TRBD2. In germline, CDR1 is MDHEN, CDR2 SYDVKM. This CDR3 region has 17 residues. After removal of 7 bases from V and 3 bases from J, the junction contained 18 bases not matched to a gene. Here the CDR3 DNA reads TGTGCCAGCAACGCCGGGGGGTGGGCACCGCCATTCTACGAGCAGTACGTC. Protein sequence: CASNAGGWAPPFYEQYV.

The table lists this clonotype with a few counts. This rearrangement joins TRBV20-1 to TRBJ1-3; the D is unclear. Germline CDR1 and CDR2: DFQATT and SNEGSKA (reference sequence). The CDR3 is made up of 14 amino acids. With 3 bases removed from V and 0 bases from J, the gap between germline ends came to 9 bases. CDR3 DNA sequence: TGCAGTGCTAGTGTCTCCTACTCTGGAAACACCATATATTTT. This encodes CSASVSYSGNTIYF.

CDR3 loop: CASSQGFADLSYEQYF. In DNA form, the CDR3 reads TGTGCCAGCAGTCAAGGATTCGCGGACCTCTCCTACGAGCAGTACTTC. V is TRBV6-1 and J is TRBJ2-7; D is unresolved. The ends were cut back, 5 bases at V and 0 bases at J, with 17 bases in the middle. The CDR3 extends over 16 amino acids. Germline V lookup: CDR1 MNHNS, CDR2 SASEGT.

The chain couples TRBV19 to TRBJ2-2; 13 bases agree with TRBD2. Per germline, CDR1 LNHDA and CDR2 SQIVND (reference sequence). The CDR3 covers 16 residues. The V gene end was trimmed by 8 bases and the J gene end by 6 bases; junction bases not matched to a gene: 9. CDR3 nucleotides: TGTGCCAGTGGTCTACTAGCGGGAGGGCCCGCCGGGGAGCTGTTTTTT. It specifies CASGLLAGGPAGELFF.